The clone carrying this TCR beta chain was recorded at least ten times. Its antigen is not known. Germline V gives CDR1 SNHLY, CDR2 FYNNEI. Trimming left V 6 bases short and J 0 bases short, with 12 bases between. The CDR3 length is 16 residues. The data belong to a study of CD8 T cells in ankylosing spondylitis. General study points: A CD8+ phenotype characterized the disease-linked clones, which were relatively rare in peripheral blood. From matched ankylosing spondylitis synovial fluid, disease-linked clones were reportedly recovered at significantly enriched levels.

Quantitative barcoded 5'-RACE was used to prepare TCR beta libraries. MiXCR was run by TCRdb on the 5' RACE reads, yielding one entry per CDR3 protein. The sample lists 200,000 or so distinct CDR3 sequences, 15% to 20% occurring once. The rearrangement uses TRBV2 and TRBJ1-6; a weak D match, TRBD1 (5 bases). This TCR was sampled from a male donor between 5 and 35 years old with ankylosing spondylitis or in good health (not recorded which). Sample: blood, either unsorted or a sorted T cell fraction (not recorded which). The CDR3: CASRRDRSSYNSPLHF. For the CDR3, the DNA is TGTGCCAGCAGGCGGGACCGGAGCTCCTATAATTCACCCCTCCACTTT.